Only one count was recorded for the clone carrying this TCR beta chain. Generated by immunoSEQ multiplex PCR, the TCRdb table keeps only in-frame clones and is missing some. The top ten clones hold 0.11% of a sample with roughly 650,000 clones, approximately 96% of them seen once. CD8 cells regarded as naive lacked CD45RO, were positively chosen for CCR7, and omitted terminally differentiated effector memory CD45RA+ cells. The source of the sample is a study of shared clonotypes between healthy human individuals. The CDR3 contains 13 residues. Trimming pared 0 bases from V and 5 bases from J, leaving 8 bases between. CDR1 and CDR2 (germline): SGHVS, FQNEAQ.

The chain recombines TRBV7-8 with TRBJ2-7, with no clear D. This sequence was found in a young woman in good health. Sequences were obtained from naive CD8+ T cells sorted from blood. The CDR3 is CASSLAWTDEQYF. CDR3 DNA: TGTGCCAGCAGCTTAGCGTGGACCGACGAGCAGTACTTC.